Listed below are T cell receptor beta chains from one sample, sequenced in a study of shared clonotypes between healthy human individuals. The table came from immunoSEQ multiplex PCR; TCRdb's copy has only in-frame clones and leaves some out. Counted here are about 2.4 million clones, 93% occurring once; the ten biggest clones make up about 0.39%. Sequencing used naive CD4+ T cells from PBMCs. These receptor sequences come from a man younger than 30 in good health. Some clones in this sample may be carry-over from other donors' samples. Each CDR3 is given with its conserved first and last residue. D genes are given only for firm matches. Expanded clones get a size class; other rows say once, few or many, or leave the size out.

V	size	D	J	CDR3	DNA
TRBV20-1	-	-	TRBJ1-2	CSAAGGGYTF	TGCAGTGCTGCGGGCGGTGGCTACACCTTC
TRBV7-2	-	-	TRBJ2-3	CASSFSSDTQYF	TGTGCCAGCAGCTTCTCCTCAGATACGCAGTATTTT
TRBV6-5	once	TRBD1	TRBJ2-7	CASSPLGQGRYEQYF	TGTGCCAGCAGTCCACTTGGACAGGGGAGGTACGAGCAGTACTTC
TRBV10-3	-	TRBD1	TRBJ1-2	CATQTGNYGYTF	TGTGCCACCCAGACAGGGAACTATGGCTACACCTTC
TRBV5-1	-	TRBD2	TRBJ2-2	CASSTGLAGAGTGELFF	TGCGCCAGCAGCACCGGACTAGCGGGAGCAGGCACCGGGGAGCTGTTTTTT
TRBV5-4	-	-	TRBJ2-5	CASSGRRGWEMAQETQYF	TGTGCCAGCAGCGGAAGAAGAGGATGGGAAATGGCCCAAGAGACCCAGTACTTC
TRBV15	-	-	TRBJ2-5	CATSRGPEETQYF	TGTGCCACCAGCAGAGGGCCAGAAGAGACCCAGTACTTC
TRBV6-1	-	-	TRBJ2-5	CASSDLYQETQYF	TGTGCCAGCAGTGATCTATACCAAGAGACCCAGTACTTC
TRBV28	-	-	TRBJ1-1	CASSLVRVGTEAFF	TGTGCCAGCAGTTTGGTCAGGGTGGGCACTGAAGCTTTCTTT
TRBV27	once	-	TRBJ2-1	CASSLYPPPGPEGFF	TGTGCCAGCAGTTTATACCCCCCGCCGGGCCCAGAGGGGTTCTTC